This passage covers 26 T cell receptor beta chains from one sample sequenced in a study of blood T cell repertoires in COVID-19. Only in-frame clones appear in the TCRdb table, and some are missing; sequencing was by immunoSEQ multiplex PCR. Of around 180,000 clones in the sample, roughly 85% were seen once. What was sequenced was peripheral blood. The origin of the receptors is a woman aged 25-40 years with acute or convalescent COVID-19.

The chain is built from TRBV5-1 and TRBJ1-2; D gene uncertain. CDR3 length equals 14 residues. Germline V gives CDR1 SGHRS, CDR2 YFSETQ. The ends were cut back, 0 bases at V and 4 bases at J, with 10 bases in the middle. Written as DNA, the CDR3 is TGCGCCAGCAGCTTGGAGCAGGCTGGCTATGGCTACACCTTC. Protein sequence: CASSLEQAGYGYTF.

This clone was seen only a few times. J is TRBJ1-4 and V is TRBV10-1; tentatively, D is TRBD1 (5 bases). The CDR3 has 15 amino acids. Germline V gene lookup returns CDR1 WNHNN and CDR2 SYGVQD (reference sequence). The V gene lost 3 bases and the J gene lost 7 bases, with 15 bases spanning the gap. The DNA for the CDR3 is TGCGCCAGCAGTGATCAGGCAGGGTTTTGTGAAAAACTGTTTTTT. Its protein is CASSDQAGFCEKLFF.

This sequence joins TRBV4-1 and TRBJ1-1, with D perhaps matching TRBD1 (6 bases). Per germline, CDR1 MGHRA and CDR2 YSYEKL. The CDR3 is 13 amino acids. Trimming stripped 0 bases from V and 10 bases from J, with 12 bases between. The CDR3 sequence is CASSQENAGVAFF. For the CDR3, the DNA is TGCGCCAGCAGCCAAGAGAACGCAGGGGTAGCTTTCTTT.

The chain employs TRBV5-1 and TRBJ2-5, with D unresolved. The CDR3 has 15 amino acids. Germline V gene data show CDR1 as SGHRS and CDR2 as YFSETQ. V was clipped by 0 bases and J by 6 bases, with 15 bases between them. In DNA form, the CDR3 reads TGCGCCAGCAGCTTGGAAGCCGGGTTTAGGAAGACCCAGTACTTC. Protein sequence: CASSLEAGFRKTQYF.

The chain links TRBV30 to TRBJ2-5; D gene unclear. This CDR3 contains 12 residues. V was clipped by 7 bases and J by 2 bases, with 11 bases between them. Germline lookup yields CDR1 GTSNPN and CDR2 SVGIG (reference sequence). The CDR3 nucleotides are TGTGCCTCGGAGTGGCAACAAGAGACCCAGTACTTC. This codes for CASEWQQETQYF.

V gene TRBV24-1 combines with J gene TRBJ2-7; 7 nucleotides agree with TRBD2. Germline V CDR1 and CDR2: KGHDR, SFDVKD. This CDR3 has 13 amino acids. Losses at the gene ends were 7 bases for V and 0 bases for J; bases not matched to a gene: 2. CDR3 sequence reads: CATRGGSSYEQYF. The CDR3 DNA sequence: TGTGCCACCAGGGGAGGGAGCTCCTACGAGCAGTACTTC.

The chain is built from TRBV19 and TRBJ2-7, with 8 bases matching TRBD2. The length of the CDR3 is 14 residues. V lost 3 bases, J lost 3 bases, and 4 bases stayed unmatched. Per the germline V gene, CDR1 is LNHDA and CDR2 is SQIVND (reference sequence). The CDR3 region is CASSIGAGVYEQYF. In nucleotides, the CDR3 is TGTGCCAGTAGTATTGGAGCGGGGGTCTACGAGCAGTACTTC.

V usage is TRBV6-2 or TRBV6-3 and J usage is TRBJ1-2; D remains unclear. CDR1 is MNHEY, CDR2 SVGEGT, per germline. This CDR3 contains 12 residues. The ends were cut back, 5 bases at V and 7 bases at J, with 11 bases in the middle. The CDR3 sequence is CASSHSTAGYTF. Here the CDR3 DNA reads TGTGCCAGCAGTCATTCCACAGCTGGCTACACCTTC.

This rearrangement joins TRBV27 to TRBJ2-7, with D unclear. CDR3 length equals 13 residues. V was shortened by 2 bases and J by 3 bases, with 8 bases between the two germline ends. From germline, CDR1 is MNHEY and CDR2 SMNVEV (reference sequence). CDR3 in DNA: TGTGCCAGCAGTTTAAAGTCAGGCTACGAGCAGTACTTC. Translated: CASSLKSGYEQYF.

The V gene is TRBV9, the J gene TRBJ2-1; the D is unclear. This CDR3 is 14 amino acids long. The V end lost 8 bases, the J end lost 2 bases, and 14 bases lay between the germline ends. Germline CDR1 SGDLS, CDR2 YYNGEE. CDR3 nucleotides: TGTGCCAGTCATCCGGGTCCCACCTACAATGAGCAGTTCTTC. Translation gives CASHPGPTYNEQFF.

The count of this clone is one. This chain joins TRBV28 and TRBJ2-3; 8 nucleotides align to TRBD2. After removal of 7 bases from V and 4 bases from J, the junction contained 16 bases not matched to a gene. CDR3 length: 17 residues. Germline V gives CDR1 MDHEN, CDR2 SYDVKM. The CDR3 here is CASTPSGGGPQADTQYF. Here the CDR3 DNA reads TGTGCCAGCACCCCGTCGGGCGGGGGGCCCCAGGCAGATACGCAGTATTTT.

The CDR3 sequence is CASSSRTGSGTEAFF. CDR3 in DNA: TGTGCCAGCAGCTCTCGGACAGGGAGTGGAACTGAAGCTTTCTTT. The rearrangement joins TRBV11-1 to TRBJ1-1; TRBD1 agrees at 8 bases. This CDR3 region has 15 residues. Germline trimming cut 4 bases from V and 5 bases from J; bases unmatched to any gene: 9. Per the germline V gene, CDR1 is SGHAT and CDR2 is FQDESV (reference sequence). The entire variable domain, with the rest obtained from reference TRBV11-1 and TRBJ1-1, is as follows: EAEVAQSPRYKITEKSQAVAFWCDPISGHATLYWYRQILGQGPELLVQFQDESVVDDSQLPKDRFSAERLKGVDSTLKIQPAELGDSAMYLCASSSRTGSGTEAFFGQGTRLTVV.

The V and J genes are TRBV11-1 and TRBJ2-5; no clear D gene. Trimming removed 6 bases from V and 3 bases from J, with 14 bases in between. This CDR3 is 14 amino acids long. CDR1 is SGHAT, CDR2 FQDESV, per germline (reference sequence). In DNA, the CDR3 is TGTGCCAGCAGTGCAGGTCAGAGAGAAGAGACCCAGTACTTC. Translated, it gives CASSAGQREETQYF.

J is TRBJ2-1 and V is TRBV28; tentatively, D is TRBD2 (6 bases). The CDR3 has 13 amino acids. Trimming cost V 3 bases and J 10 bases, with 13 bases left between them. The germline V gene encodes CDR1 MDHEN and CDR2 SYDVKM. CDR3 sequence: CASSLPGRGEQFF. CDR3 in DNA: TGTGCCAGCAGTTTGCCCGGACGGGGGGAGCAGTTCTTC.

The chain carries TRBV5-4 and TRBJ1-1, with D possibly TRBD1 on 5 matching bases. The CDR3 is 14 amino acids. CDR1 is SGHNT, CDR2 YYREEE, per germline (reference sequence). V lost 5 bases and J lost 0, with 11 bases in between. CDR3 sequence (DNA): TGTGCCAGCAGTACCGGGGGGATGAACACTGAAGCTTTCTTT. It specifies CASSTGGMNTEAFF.

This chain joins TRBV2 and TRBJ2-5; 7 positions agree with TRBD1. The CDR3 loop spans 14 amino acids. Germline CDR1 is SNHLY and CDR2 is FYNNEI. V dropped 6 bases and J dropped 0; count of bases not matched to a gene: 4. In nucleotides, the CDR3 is TGTGCCAGCAGGACGGGACAGTACCAAGAGACCCAGTACTTC. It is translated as CASRTGQYQETQYF.

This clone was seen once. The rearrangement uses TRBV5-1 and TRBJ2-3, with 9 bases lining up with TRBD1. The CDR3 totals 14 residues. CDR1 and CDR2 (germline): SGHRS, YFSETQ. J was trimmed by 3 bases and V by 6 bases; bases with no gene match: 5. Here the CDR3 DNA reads TGCGCCAGCAATGAACAGGGGGCAACAGATACGCAGTATTTT. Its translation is CASNEQGATDTQYF.

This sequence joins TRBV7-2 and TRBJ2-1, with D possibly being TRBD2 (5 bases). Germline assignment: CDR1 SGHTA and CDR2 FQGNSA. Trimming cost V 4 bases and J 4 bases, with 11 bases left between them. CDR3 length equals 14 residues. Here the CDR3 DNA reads TGTGCCAGCAGCTCATTTTCGGGATACAATGAGCAGTTCTTC. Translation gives CASSSFSGYNEQFF.

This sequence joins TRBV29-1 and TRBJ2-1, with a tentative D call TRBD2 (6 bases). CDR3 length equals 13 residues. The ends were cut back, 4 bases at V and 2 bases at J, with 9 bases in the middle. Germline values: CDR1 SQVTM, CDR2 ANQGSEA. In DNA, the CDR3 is TGCAGCGTTGTTTGGGGGGCCTACAATGAGCAGTTCTTC. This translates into CSVVWGAYNEQFF.

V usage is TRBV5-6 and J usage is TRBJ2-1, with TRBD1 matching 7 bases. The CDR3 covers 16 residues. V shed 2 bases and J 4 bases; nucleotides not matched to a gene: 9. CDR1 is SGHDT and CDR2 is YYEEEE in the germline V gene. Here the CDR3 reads CASSLSVRTGYNEQFF. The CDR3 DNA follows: TGTGCCAGCAGCTTAAGTGTGAGGACAGGTTACAATGAGCAGTTCTTC.

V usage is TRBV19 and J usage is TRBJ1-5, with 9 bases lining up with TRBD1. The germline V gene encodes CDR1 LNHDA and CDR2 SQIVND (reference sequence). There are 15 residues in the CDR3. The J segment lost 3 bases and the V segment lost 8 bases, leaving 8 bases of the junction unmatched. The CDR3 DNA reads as TGTGCCAGTGAAAGACAGGGGGGTTTCAATCAGCCCCAGCATTTT. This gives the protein CASERQGGFNQPQHF. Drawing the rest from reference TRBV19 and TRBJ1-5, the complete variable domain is DGGITQSPKYLFRKEGQNVTLSCEQNLNHDAMYWYRQDPGQGLRLIYYSQIVNDFQKGDIAEGYSVSREKKESFPLTVTSAQKNPTAFYLCASERQGGFNQPQHFGDGTRLSIL.

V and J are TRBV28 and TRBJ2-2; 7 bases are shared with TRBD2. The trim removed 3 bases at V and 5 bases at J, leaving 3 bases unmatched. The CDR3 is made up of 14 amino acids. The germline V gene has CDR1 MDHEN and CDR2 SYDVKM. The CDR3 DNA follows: TGTGCCAGCAGTTTGCGGGAGCCGACCGGGGAGCTGTTTTTT. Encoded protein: CASSLREPTGELFF.

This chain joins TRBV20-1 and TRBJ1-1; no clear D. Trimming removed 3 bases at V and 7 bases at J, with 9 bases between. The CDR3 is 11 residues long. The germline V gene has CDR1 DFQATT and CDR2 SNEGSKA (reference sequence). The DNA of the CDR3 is TGCAGTGCTAGGGAGCTTATTGAAGCTTTCTTT. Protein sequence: CSARELIEAFF.

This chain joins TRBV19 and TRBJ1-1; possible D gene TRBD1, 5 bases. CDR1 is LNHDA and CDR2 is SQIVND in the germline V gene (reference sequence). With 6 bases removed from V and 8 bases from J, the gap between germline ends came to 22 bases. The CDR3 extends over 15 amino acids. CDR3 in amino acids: CASRFSRQLWTEAFF. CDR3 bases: TGTGCCAGTAGATTCTCCCGACAGTTATGGACAGAAGCTTTCTTT.

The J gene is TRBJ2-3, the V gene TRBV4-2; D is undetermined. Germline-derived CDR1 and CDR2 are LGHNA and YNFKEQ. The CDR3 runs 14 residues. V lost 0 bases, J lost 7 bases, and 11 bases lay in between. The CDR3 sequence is CASSQDTRFNTQYF. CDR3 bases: TGTGCCAGCAGCCAAGACACCCGGTTCAATACGCAGTATTTT.

The CDR3 DNA follows: TGTGCCAGCAGTTCTTTGACTAGCGCCCACAATGAGCAGTTCTTC. Translated, it gives CASSSLTSAHNEQFF. The rearrangement uses TRBV6-5 and TRBJ2-1; TRBD2 matches 8 bases. The CDR3 has 15 amino acids. V lost 4 bases, J lost 5 bases, and 7 bases stayed unmatched. The germline CDR1 and CDR2 sequences are MNHEY and SVGAGI.